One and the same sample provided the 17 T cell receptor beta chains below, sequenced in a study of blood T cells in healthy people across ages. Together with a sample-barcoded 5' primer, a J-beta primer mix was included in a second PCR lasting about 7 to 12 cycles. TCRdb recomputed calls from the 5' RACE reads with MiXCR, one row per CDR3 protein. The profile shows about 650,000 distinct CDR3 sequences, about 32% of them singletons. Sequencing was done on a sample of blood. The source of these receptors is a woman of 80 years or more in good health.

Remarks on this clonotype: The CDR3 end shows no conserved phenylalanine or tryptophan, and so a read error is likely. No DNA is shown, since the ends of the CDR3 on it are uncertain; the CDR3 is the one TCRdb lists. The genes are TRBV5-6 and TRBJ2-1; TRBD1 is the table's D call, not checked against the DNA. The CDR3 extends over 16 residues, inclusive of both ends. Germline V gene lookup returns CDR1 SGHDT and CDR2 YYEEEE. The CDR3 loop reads CASRSQGDRYGYTFGS.

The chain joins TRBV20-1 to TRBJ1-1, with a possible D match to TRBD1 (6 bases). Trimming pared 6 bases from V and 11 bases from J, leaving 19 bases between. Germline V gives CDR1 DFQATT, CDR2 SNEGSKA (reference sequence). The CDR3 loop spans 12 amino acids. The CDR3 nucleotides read TGCAGTGCAGCCCAGGGGAATAAGGGGGCTTTCTTT. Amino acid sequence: CSAAQGNKGAFF.

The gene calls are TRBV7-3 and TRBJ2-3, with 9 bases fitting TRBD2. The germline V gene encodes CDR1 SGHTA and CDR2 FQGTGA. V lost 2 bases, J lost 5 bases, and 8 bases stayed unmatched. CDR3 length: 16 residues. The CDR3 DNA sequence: TGTGCCAGCAGCTTATTATCGCGGGGGGGCCGAGATACGCAGTATTTT. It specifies CASSLLSRGGRDTQYF.

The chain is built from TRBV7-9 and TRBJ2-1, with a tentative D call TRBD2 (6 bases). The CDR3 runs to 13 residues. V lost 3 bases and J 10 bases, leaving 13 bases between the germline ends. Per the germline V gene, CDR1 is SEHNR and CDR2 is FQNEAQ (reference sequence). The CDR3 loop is CASSLWGELEQFF. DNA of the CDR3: TGTGCCAGCAGCTTGTGGGGGGAACTAGAGCAGTTCTTC.

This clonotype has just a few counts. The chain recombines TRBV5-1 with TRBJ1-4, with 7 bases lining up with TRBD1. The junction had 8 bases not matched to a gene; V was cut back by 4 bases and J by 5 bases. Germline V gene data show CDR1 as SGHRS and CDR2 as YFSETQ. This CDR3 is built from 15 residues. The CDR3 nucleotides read TGCGCCAGCAGCCAGCGGGGGGGACAGAATGAAAAACTGTTTTTT. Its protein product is CASSQRGGQNEKLFF.

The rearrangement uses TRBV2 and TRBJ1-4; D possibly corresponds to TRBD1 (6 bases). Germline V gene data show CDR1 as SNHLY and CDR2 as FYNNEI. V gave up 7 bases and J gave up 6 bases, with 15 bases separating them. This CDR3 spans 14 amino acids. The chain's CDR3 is CASNGDGGDEKLFF. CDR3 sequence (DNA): TGTGCCAGCAATGGGGACGGGGGCGATGAAAAACTGTTTTTT.

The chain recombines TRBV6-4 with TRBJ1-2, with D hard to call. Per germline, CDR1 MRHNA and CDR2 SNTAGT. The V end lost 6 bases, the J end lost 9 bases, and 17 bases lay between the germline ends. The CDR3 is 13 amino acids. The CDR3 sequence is CASSPGSRRSYTF. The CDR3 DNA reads TGTGCCAGCAGCCCCGGATCCCGACGAAGCTACACCTTC.

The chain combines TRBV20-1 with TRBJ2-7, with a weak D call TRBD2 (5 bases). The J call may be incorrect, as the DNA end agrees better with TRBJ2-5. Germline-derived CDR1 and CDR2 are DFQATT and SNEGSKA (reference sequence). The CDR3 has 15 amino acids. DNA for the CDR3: TGCAGTGCTAGGGAGCATTCGGATGGAGGAGAGACCCAGTACTTC. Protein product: CSAREHSDGGETQYF.

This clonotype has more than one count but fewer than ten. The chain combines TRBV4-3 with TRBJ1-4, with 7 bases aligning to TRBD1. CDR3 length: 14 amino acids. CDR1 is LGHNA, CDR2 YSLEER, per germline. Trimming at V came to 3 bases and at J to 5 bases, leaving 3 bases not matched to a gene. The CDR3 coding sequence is TGCGCCAGCAGCCAGACAGGGTTAAATGAAAAACTGTTTTTT. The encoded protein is CASSQTGLNEKLFF.

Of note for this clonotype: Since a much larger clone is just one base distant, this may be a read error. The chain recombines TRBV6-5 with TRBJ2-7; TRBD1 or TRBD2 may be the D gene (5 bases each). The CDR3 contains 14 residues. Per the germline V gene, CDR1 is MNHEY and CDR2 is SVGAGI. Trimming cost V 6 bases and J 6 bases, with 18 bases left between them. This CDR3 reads CASRRDGKMGEQYF. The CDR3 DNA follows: TGTGCCAGCAGACGGGACGGTAAGATGGGCGAGCAGTACTTC.

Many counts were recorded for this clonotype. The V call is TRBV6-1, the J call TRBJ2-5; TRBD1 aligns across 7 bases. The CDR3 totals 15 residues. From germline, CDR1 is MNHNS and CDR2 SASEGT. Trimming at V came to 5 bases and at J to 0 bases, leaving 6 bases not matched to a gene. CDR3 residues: CASSTTGTYQETQYF. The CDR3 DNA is TGTGCCAGCAGTACGACAGGGACGTACCAAGAGACCCAGTACTTC.

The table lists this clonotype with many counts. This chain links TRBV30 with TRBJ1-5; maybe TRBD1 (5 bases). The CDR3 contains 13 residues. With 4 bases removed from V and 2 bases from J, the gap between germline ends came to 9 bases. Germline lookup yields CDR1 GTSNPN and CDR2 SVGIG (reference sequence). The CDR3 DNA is TGTGCCTGGACGGGGGGTGGCAATCAGCCCCAGCATTTT. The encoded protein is CAWTGGGNQPQHF.

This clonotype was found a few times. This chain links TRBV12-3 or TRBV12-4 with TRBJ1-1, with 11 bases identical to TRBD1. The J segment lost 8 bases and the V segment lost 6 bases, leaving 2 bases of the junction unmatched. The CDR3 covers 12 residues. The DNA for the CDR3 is TGTGCCAGCAGGGGACAGGGGGACGAAGCTTTCTTT. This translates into CASRGQGDEAFF.

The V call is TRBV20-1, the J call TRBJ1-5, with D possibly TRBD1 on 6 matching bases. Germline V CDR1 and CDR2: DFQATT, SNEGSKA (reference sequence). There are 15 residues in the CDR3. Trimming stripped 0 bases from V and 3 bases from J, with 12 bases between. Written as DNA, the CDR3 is TGCAGTGCTAGAGATTGGACAGCGCCCAATCAGCCCCAGCATTTT. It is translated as CSARDWTAPNQPQHF.

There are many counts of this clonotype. The CDR3 spells CSAPGQGKVGQETQYF. The DNA of the CDR3 is TGCAGTGCGCCGGGACAGGGGAAAGTTGGCCAAGAGACCCAGTACTTC. The chain has TRBV20-1 and TRBJ2-5; TRBD1 matches at 10 bases. The CDR3 is 16 amino acids. CDR1 is DFQATT and CDR2 is SNEGSKA in the germline V gene (reference sequence). The ends lost 6 bases at V and 1 base at J; junction bases unmatched: 11.

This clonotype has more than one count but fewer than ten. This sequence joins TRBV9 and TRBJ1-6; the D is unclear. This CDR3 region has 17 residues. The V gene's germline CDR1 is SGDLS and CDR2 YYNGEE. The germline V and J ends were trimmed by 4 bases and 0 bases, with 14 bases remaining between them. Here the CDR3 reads CASSPREGSSYNSPLHF. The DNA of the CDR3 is TGTGCCAGCAGCCCGAGGGAAGGGAGCTCCTATAATTCACCCCTCCACTTT.

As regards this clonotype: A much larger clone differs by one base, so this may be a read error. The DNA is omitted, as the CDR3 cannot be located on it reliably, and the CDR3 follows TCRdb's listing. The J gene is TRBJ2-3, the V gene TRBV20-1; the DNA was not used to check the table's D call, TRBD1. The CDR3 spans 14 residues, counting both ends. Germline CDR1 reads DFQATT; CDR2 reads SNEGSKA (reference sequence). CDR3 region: CSVGGGAGTDTRYF.